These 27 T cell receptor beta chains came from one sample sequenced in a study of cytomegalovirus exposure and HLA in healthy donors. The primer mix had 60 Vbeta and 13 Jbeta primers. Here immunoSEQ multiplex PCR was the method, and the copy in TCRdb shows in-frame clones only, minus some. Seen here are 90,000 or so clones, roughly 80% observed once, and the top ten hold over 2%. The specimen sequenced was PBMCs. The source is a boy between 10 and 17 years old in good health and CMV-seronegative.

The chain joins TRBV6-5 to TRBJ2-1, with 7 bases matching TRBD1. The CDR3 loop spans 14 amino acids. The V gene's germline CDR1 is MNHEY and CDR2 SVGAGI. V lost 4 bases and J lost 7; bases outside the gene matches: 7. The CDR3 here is CASSSPTGWNEQFF. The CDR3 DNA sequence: TGTGCCAGCAGTTCGCCGACAGGGTGGAATGAGCAGTTCTTC.

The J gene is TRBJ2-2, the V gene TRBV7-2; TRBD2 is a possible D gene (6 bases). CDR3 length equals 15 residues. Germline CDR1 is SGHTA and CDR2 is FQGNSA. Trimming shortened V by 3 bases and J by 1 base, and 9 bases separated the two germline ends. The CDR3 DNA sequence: TGTGCCAGCAGCTTGGCGGGAAAGAACACCGGGGAGCTGTTTTTT. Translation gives CASSLAGKNTGELFF.

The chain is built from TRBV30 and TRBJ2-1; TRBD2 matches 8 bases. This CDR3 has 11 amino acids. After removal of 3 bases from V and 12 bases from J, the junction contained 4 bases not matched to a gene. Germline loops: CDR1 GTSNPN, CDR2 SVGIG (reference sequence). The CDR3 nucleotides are TGTGCCTGGAGCGGGGGGGCCGGGCAGTTCTTC. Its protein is CAWSGGAGQFF.

CDR3 DNA sequence: TGTGCCAGCAGTAGAGGGCCCGATGAGCAGTTCTTC. As protein: CASSRGPDEQFF. The gene calls are TRBV7-3 and TRBJ2-1; D is perhaps TRBD2 (5 bases). Germline V gene lookup returns CDR1 SGHTA and CDR2 FQGTGA. Trimming shortened V by 6 bases and J by 8 bases, and 11 bases separated the two germline ends. The CDR3 extends over 12 amino acids. Drawing the rest from reference TRBV7-3 and TRBJ2-1, the complete variable domain is GAGVSQTPSNKVTEKGKYVELRCDPISGHTALYWYRQSLGQGPEFLIYFQGTGAADDSGLPNDRFFAVRPEGSVSTLKIQRTERGDSAVYLCASSRGPDEQFFGPGTRLTVL.

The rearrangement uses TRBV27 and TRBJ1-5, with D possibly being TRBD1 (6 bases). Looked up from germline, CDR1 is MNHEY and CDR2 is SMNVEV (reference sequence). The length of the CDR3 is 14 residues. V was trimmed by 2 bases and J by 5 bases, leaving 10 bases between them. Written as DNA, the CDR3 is TGTGCCAGCAGTTTAGGGGGCCCGCATCAGCCCCAGCATTTT. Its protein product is CASSLGGPHQPQHF.

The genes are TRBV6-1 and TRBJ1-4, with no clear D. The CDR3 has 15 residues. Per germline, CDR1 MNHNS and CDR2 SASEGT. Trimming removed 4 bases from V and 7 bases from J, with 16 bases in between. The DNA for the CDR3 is TGTGCCAGCAGTGGCGTCCGGGTGGGTTTTGAAAAACTGTTTTTT. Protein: CASSGVRVGFEKLFF.

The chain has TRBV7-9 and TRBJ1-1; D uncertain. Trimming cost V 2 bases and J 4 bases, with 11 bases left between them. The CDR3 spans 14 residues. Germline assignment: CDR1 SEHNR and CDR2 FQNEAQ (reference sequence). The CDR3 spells CASSLLQASTEAFF. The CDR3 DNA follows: TGTGCCAGCAGCTTACTCCAGGCGTCCACTGAAGCTTTCTTT.

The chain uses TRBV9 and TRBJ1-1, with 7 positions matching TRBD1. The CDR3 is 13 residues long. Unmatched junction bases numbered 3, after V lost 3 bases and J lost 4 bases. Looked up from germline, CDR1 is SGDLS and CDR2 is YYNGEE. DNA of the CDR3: TGTGCCAGCAGCGGAACAGGGGTCACTGAAGCTTTCTTT. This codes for CASSGTGVTEAFF.

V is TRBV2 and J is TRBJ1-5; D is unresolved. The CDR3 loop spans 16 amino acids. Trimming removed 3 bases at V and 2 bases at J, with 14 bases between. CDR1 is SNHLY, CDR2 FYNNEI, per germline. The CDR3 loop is CASSDMIAYGNQPQHF. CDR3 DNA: TGTGCCAGCAGTGATATGATAGCCTATGGCAATCAGCCCCAGCATTTT.

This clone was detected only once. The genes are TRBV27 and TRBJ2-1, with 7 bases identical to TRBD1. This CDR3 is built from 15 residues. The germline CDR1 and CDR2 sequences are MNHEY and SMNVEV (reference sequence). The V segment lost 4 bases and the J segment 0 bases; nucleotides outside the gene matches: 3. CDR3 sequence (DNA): TGTGCCAGCAGTTCCAGGGGGTCCTCCTACAATGAGCAGTTCTTC. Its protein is CASSSRGSSYNEQFF.

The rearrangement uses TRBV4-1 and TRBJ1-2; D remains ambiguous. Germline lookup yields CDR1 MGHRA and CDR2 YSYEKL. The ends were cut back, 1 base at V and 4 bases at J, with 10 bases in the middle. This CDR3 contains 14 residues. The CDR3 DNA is TGCGCCAGCAGCCAAGTTCGGACTGGCTATGGCTACACCTTC. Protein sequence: CASSQVRTGYGYTF.

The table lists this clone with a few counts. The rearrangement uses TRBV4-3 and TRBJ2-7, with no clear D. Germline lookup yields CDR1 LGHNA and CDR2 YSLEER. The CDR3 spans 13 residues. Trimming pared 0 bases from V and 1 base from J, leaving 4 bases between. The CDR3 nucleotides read TGCGCCAGCAGCCAAGATAATTCCTACGAGCAGTACTTC. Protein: CASSQDNSYEQYF.

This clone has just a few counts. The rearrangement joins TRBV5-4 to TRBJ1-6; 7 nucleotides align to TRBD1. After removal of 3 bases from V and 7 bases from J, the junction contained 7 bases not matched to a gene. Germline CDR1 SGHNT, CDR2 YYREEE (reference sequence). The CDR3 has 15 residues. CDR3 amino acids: CASSSTGTENSPLHF. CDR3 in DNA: TGTGCCAGCAGCTCGACCGGGACAGAAAATTCACCCCTCCACTTT.

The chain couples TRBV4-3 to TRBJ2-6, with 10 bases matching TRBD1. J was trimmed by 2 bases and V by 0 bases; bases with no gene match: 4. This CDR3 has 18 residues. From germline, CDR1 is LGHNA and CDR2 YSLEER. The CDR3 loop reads CASSQETGGWAGANVLTF. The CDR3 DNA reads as TGCGCCAGCAGCCAAGAGACAGGGGGCTGGGCTGGGGCCAACGTCCTGACTTTC.

The CDR3 reads CASSLGPGSNTGELFF. The CDR3 DNA reads as TGCGCCAGCAGCTTGGGTCCCGGGAGTAACACCGGGGAGCTGTTTTTT. The chain is built from TRBV5-1 and TRBJ2-2, with TRBD2 as a possible D gene (6 bases). There are 16 residues in the CDR3. Germline assignment: CDR1 SGHRS and CDR2 YFSETQ. Trimming shortened V by 0 bases and J by 2 bases, and 11 bases separated the two germline ends.

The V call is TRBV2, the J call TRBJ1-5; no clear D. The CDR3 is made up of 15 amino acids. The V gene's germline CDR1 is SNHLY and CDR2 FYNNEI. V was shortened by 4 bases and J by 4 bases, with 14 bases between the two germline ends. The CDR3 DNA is TGTGCCAGCAGTGCAGAGGGTACGGGGAATCAGCCCCAGCATTTT. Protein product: CASSAEGTGNQPQHF. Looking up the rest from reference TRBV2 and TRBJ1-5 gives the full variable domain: EPEVTQTPSHQVTQMGQEVILRCVPISNHLYFYWYRQILGQKVEFLVSFYNNEISEKSEIFDDQFSVERPDGSNFTLKIRSTKLEDSAMYFCASSAEGTGNQPQHFGDGTRLSIL.

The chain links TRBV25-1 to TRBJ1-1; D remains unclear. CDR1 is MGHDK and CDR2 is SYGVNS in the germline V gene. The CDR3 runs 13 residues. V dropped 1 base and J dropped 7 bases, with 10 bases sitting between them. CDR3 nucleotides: TGTGCCAGCAGTGAATTAGGAGGGAGTGAAGCTTTCTTT. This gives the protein CASSELGGSEAFF.

The CDR3 DNA sequence: TGTGCCAGCAGCCCCCGGGACTCGAGGGCGACCCAGTACTTC. Translation: CASSPRDSRATQYF. The V and J genes are TRBV7-2 and TRBJ2-5, with D perhaps matching TRBD2 (6 bases). In germline, CDR1 is SGHTA, CDR2 FQGNSA. V gave up 5 bases and J gave up 7 bases, with 17 bases separating them. CDR3 length: 14 amino acids.

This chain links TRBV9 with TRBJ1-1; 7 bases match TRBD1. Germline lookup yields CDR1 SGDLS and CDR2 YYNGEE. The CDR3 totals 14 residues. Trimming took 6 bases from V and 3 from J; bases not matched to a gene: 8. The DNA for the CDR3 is TGTGCCAGCACCCCTGGACAGGTTGACACTGAAGCTTTCTTT. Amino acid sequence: CASTPGQVDTEAFF.

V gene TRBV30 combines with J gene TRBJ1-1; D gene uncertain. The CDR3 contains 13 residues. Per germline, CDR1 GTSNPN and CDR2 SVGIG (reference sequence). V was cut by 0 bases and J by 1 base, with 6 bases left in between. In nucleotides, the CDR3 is TGTGCCTGGAGTGTAAGCTCGAACACTGAAGCTTTCTTT. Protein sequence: CAWSVSSNTEAFF.

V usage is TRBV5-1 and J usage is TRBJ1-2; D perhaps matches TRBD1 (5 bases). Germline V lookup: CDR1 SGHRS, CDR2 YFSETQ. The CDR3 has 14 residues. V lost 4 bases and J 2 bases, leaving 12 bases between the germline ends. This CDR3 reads CASSSLGVNYGYTF. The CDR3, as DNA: TGCGCCAGCAGCAGCTTAGGGGTCAACTATGGCTACACCTTC. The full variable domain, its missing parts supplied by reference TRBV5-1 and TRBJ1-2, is KAGVTQTPRYLIKTRGQQVTLSCSPISGHRSVSWYQQTPGQGLQFLFEYFSETQRNKGNFPGRFSGRQFSNSRSEMNVSTLELGDSALYLCASSSLGVNYGYTFGSGTRLTVV.

CDR3 region: CASSQGWASPLHF. DNA for the CDR3: TGCGCCAGCAGCCAAGGGTGGGCTTCACCCCTCCACTTT. This chain connects TRBV4-1 to TRBJ1-6; D ambiguous. From germline, CDR1 is MGHRA and CDR2 YSYEKL. V shed 1 base and J shed 9 bases, with 7 bases lying between them. This CDR3 contains 13 residues.

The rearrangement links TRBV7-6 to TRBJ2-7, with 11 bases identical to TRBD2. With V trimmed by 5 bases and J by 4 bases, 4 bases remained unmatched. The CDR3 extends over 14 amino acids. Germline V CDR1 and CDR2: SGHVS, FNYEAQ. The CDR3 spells CASSALAGVYEQYF. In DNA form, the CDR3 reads TGTGCCAGCAGCGCACTAGCGGGAGTGTACGAGCAGTACTTC. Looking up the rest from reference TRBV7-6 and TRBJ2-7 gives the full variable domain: GAGVSQSPRYKVTKRGQDVALRCDPISGHVSLYWYRQALGQGPEFLTYFNYEAQQDKSGLPNDRFSAERPEGSISTLTIQRTEQRDSAMYRCASSALAGVYEQYFGPGTRLTVT.

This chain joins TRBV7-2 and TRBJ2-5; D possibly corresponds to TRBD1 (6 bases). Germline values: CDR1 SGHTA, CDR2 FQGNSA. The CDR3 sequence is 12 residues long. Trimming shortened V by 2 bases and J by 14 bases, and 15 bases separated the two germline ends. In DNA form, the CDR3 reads TGTGCCAGCAGCTTATCCCGACAGGCCATTTACTTC. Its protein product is CASSLSRQAIYF.

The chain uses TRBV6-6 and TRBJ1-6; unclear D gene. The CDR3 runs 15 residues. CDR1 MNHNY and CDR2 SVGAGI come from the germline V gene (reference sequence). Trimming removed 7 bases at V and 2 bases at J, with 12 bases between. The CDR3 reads CASNPDTPYNSPLHF. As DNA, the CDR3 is TGTGCCAGCAACCCCGACACACCCTATAATTCACCCCTCCACTTT.

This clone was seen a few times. The CDR3 bases are TGTGCCAGCAGTGAAGCCTCCGGAGTAGGTAATCAGCCCCAGCATTTT. Translated: CASSEASGVGNQPQHF. The J gene is TRBJ1-5, the V gene TRBV6-1; D is ambiguous. V shed 0 bases and J shed 4 bases, with 13 bases lying between them. The V gene's germline CDR1 is MNHNS and CDR2 SASEGT. This CDR3 comprises 16 residues.

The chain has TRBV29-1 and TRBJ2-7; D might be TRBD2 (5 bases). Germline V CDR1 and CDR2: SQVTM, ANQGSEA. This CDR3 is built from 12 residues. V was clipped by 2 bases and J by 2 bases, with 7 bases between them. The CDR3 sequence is CSVETSTYEQYF. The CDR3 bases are TGCAGCGTTGAAACTAGTACCTACGAGCAGTACTTC.